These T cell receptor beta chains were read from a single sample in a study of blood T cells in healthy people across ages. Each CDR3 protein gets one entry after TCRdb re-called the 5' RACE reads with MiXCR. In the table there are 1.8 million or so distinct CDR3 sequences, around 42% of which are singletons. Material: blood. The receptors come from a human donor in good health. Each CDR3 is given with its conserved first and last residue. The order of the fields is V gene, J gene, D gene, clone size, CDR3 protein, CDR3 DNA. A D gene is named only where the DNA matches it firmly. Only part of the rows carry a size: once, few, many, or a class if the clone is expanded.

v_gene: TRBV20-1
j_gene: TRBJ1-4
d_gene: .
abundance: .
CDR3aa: CSAGAASWNEKLFF
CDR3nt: TGCAGTGCTGGGGCAGCCTCTTGGAATGAAAAACTGTTTTTT

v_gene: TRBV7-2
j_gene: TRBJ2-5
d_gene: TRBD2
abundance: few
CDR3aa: CASTVTSGEQETQYF
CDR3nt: TGTGCCAGCACCGTGACTAGCGGGGAACAAGAGACCCAGTACTTC

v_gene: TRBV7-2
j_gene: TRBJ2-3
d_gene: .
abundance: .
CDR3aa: CASSYRTSRSTDTQYF
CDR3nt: TGTGCCAGCAGCTATCGGACGTCCCGAAGCACAGATACGCAGTATTTT

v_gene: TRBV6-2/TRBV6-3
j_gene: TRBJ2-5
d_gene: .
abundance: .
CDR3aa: CASSYPKGGGPQYF
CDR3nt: TGTGCCAGCAGTTACCCAAAGGGGGGAGGGCCCCAGTACTTC

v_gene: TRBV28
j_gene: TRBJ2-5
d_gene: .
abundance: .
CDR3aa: CASSSPSEEGARTQYF
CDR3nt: TGTGCCAGCAGTTCCCCCTCCGAGGAGGGGGCGAGGACCCAGTACTTC

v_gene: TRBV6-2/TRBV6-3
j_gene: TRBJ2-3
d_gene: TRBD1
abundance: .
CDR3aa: CASILGQGTDTQYF
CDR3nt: TGTGCCAGCATCCTAGGACAGGGTACAGATACGCAGTATTTT

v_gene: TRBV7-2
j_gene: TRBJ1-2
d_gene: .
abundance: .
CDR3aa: CASSYPGNNGYTF
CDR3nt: TGTGCCAGCAGTTACCCCGGGAACAATGGCTACACCTTC

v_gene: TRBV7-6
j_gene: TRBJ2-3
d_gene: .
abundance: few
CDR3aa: CASSLDLGGGETDTQYF
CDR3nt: TGTGCCAGCAGCTTAGATCTGGGAGGGGGCGAAACAGATACGCAGTATTTT

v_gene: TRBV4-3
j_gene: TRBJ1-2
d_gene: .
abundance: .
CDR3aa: CASSPQGGTYYGYTF
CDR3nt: TGCGCCAGCAGCCCTCAAGGCGGCACCTACTATGGCTACACCTTC

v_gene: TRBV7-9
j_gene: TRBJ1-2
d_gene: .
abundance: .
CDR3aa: CASTTGSNGYTF
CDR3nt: TGTGCCAGCACCACAGGGTCGAATGGCTACACCTTC

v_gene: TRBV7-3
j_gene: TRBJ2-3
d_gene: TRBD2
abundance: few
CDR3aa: CASSLAGGMFDTQYF
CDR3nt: TGTGCCAGCAGCTTAGCGGGGGGGATGTTCGATACGCAGTATTTT

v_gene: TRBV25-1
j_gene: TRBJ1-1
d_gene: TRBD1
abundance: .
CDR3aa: CASSEFEGAGEAFF
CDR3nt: TGTGCCAGCAGTGAATTTGAGGGGGCTGGTGAAGCTTTCTTT

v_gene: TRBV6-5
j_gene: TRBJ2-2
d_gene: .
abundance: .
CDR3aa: CASGLAEHVGELFF
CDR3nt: TGTGCCAGCGGGTTAGCAGAACATGTCGGGGAGCTGTTTTTT

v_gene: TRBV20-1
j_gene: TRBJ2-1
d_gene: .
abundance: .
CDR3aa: CSVGPAGPSYNEQFF
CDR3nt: TGCAGTGTGGGTCCGGCGGGGCCCTCCTACAATGAGCAGTTCTTC

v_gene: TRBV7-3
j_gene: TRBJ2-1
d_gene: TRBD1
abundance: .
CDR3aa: CASSLRRTGIGSYNEQFF
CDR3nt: TGTGCCAGCAGCTTAAGGAGGACAGGGATAGGGTCCTACAATGAGCAGTTCTTC

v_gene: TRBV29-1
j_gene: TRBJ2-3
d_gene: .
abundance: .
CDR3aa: CSVEGFKGALTDTQYF
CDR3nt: TGCAGCGTTGAAGGTTTTAAGGGCGCCCTCACAGATACGCAGTATTTT

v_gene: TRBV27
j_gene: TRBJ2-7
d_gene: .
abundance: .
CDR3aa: CASSLRHGYEQYF
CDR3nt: TGTGCCAGCAGTTTACGTCACGGGTACGAGCAGTACTTC

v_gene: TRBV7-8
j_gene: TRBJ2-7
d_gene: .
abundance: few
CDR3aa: CASSRAGYGSYEQYF
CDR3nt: TGTGCCAGCAGCCGCGCAGGGTATGGCTCCTACGAGCAGTACTTC

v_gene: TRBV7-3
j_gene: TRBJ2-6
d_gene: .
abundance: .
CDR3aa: CASTKRPSGANVLTF
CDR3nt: TGTGCCAGCACCAAACGGCCCTCTGGGGCCAACGTCCTGACTTTC